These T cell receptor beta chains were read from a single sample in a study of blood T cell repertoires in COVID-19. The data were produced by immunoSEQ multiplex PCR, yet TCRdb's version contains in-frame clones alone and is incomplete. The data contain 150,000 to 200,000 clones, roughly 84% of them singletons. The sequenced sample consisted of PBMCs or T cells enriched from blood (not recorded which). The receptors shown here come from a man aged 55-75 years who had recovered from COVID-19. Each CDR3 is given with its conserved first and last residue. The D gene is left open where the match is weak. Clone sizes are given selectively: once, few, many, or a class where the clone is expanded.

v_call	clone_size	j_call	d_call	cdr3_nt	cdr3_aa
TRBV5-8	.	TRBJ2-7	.	TGTGCCAGCAGCTTGGAAACAGCCATTTCCTACGAGCAGTACTTC	CASSLETAISYEQYF
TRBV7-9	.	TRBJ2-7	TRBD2	TGTGCCAGCAGCCAAGCGGGAGACGGCTACGAGCAGTACTTC	CASSQAGDGYEQYF
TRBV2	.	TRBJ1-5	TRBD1	TGTGCCAGCAAGTTCGGGCAGGGGGCACGTCAGCCCCAGCATTTT	CASKFGQGARQPQHF
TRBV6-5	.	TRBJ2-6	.	TGTGCCAGCAGTTCCGCCCCAGGGTCCGGGGCCAACGTCCTGACTTTC	CASSSAPGSGANVLTF
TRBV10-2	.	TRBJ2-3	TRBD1	TGCGCCAGCAGTGATTGGGACAGGGACACAGATACGCAGTATTTT	CASSDWDRDTDTQYF
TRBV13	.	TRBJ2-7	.	TGTGCCAGCAGCCATAGGTTGGACACCTCCTACGAGCAGTACTTC	CASSHRLDTSYEQYF
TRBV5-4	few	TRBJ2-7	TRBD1	TGTGCCAGCAGCTTACAGGGGGCTATATACGAGCAGTACTTC	CASSLQGAIYEQYF
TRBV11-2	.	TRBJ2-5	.	TGTGCCAGCAGCTTAGCTCCCCCCCCGGGGGAGACCCAGTACTTC	CASSLAPPPGETQYF
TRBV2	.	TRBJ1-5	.	TGTGCCAGCAGTGAAGGGCGGTCTCTCAATCAGCCCCAGCATTTT	CASSEGRSLNQPQHF
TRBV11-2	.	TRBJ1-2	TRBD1	TGTGCCAGCAGCTTAGAGAGGACAGGGGGCCAAGGCTACACCTTC	CASSLERTGGQGYTF
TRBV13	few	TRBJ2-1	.	TGTGCCAGCAGCTTAGTTTCCCAAGAGCAGTTCTTC	CASSLVSQEQFF
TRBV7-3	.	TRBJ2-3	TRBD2	TGTGCCAGCACCGTTAGCGGGAGTAGCACAGATACGCAGTATTTT	CASTVSGSSTDTQYF
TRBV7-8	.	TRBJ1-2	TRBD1	TGTGCCAGCAGCTTAGCTAGACAGGGCCTTGGCTACACCTTC	CASSLARQGLGYTF
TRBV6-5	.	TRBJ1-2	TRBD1	TGTGCCAGCAGTCCTGGACAGGGCTTTGATGGCTACACCTTC	CASSPGQGFDGYTF
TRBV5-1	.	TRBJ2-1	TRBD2	TGCGCCAGCAGCCTGGGTAGCGGGACTTACAATGAGCAGTTCTTC	CASSLGSGTYNEQFF
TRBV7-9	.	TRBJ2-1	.	TGTGCCAGCAGCTTAGCTGGGGGCAAGAACAATGAGCAGTTCTTC	CASSLAGGKNNEQFF
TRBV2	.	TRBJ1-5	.	TGTGCCAGCAGTCAGGGCTCGAGTAACAATCAGCCCCAGCATTTT	CASSQGSSNNQPQHF
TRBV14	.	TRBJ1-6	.	TGTGCCAGCAGCCTCTTAGGGGCTTCACCCCTCCACTTT	CASSLLGASPLHF
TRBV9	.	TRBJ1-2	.	TGTGCCAGCAGCGTAGAAGATCGGGGGATAATGTATGGCTACACCTTC	CASSVEDRGIMYGYTF
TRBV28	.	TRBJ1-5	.	TGTGCCAGCAGTTTATCGCGCGGCTACAATCAGCCCCAGCATTTT	CASSLSRGYNQPQHF
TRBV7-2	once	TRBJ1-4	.	TGTGCCAGCAGCTTAACGGGAACACCCTTCAATGAAAAACTGTTTTTT	CASSLTGTPFNEKLFF
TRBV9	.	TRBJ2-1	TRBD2	TGTGCCAGCAGCGGCCGAGGACTAGCGGTAAATGAGCAGTTCTTC	CASSGRGLAVNEQFF
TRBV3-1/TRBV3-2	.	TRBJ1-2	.	TGTGCCAGCAGCCAGTTCTTGAACTATGGCTACACCTTC	CASSQFLNYGYTF
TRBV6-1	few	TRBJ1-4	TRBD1	TGTGCCAGCAGTGAGGGGGGACAGCTGAATGAAAAACTGTTTTTT	CASSEGGQLNEKLFF
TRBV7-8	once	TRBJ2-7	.	TGTGCCAGCAGCGAGTTGGGGGACTTCCGTCGGCAGTACTTC	CASSELGDFRRQYF
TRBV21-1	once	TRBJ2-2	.	TGTGCCAGCAGCAAACGGATTAGCGGGAGGGCCAACACCGGGGAGCTGTTTTTT	CASSKRISGRANTGELFF
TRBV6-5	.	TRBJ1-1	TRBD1	TGTGCCAGCAGCCTCAACAGGGGAAGTGTGACTGAAGCTTTCTTT	CASSLNRGSVTEAFF
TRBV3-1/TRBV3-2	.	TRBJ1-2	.	TGTGCCAGCAGCCAAGCCAGGGCCTATGGCTACACCTTC	CASSQARAYGYTF
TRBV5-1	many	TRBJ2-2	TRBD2	TGCGCCAGCAGCTTGGAGGCGGGAGCGGCCGGGGAGCTGTTTTTT	CASSLEAGAAGELFF
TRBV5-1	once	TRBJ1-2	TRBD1	TGCGCCAGCAGCTTGTTGGTACGAGACAGGGTCGGCTATGGCTACACCTTC	CASSLLVRDRVGYGYTF
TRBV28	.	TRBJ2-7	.	TGTGCCAGCAGTTTATTCGGGACAAACTACGAGCAGTACTTC	CASSLFGTNYEQYF
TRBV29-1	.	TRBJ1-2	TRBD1	TGCAGCGTAGGACAGGGTCTTGACTATGGCTACACCTTC	CSVGQGLDYGYTF
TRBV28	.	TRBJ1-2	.	TGTGCCAGCAGTTCAGGGATGAACTATGGCTACACCTTC	CASSSGMNYGYTF
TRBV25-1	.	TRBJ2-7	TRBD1	TGTGCCAGCGGGACAGGGAGGAACTACGAGCAGTACTTC	CASGTGRNYEQYF
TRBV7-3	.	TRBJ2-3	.	TGTGCCAGCAGCTTGCGTACTAGAGGTGCGGGTACGCAGTATTTT	CASSLRTRGAGTQYF
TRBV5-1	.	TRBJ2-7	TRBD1	TGCGCCAGCAGCCATGGGGACAGGAGCTACGAGCAGTACTTC	CASSHGDRSYEQYF
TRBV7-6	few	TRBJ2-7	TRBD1	TGTGCCAGCAGCTTAAGGAACAGGGGTCCCTACGAGCAGTACTTC	CASSLRNRGPYEQYF
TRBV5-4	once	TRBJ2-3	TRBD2	TGTGCCAGCAGCATGAGCGGGGGGGCCGAAGATACGCAGTATTTT	CASSMSGGAEDTQYF